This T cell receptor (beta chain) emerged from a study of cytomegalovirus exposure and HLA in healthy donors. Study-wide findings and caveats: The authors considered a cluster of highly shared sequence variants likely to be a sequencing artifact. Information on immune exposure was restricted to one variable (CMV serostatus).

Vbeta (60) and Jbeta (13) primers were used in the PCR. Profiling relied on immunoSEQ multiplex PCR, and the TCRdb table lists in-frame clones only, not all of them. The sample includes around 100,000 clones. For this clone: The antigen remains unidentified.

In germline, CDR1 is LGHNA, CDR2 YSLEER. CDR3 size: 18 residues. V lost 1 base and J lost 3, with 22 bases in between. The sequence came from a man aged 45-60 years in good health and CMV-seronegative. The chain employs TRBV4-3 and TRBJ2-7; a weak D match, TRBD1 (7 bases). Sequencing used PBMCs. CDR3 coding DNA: TGCGCCAGCAGCCAAGTTTGGGGGGCAGGGACAGACCTCTACGAGCAGTACTTC. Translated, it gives CASSQVWGAGTDLYEQYF.